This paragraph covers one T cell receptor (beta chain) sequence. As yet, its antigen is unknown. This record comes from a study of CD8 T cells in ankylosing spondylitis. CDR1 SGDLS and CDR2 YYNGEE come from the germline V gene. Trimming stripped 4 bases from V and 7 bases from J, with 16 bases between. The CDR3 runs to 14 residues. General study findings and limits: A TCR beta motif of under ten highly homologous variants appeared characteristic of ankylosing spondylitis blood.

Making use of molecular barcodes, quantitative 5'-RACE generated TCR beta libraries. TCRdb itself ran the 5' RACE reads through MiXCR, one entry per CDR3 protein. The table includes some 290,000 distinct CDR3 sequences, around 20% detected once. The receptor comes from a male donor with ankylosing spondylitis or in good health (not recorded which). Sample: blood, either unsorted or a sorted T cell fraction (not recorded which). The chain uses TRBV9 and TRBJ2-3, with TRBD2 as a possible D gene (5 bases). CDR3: CASSSGGPGNTQYF. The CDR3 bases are TGTGCCAGCAGCTCGGGCGGTCCCGGGAATACGCAGTATTTT.